Following are 25 T cell receptor beta chains from one sample sequenced in a study of human T cells and chemical hapten exposure. TCRdb used MiXCR to reprocess the RACE reads, holding one entry per CDR3 protein. The sample carries about 94,000 distinct CDR3 sequences, 7.5% to 10% recorded once. Time point denoted: patch test 2, 6 weeks after DPC sensitization. The treatment was: therapeutic diphenylcyclopropenone sensitization with weekly scalp DPC. Sequencing used whole blood, obtained in connection with sensitization to the hapten diphenylcyclopropenone (DPC). Receptor source: a woman aged 40 to 49 with alopecia areata. Some clones in this sample may be carry-over from other donors' samples.

This clonotype was counted a few times. The CDR3 region is CASSLGPPIGLADTQYF. The DNA of the CDR3 is TGTGCCAGCAGCTTAGGCCCCCCGATAGGATTAGCAGATACGCAGTATTTT. J is TRBJ2-3 and V is TRBV7-9; D gene ambiguous. V was shortened by 1 base and J by 4 bases, with 18 bases between the two germline ends. This CDR3 is built from 17 residues. Germline V lookup: CDR1 SEHNR, CDR2 FQNEAQ (reference sequence).

This clonotype was observed a handful of times. This chain links TRBV10-3 with TRBJ1-1; 7 positions match TRBD1. The CDR3 is 15 amino acids. The V and J ends lost 0 bases and 4 bases, in that order; junction bases with no gene match: 5. CDR1 and CDR2 (germline): ENHRY, SYGVKD. CDR3 coding DNA: TGTGCCATCAGTGAGTCTTCGCAGGGGGGCACTGAAGCTTTCTTT. Residues: CAISESSQGGTEAFF.

This clonotype was seen ten or more times. This chain links TRBV7-2 with TRBJ2-7; 10 positions match TRBD2. The CDR3 length is 18 residues. CDR1 and CDR2 (germline): SGHTA, FQGNSA. The V gene end was trimmed by 6 bases and the J gene end by 1 base; junction bases not matched to a gene: 15. The CDR3 protein is CASRSLVLAGVGSYEQYF. Here the CDR3 DNA reads TGTGCCAGCAGGTCGCTGGTTCTAGCGGGAGTTGGGTCCTACGAGCAGTACTTC.

This chain uses TRBV27 with TRBJ2-7, with D perhaps assigned TRBD1 or TRBD2 (5 bases each). The CDR3 spans 14 residues. Germline V gene lookup returns CDR1 MNHEY and CDR2 SMNVEV (reference sequence). The ends were cut back, 3 bases at V and 3 bases at J, with 12 bases in the middle. DNA of the CDR3: TGTGCCAGCAGTTTCGGGGTTGGGGGCTACGAGCAGTACTTC. It encodes CASSFGVGGYEQYF.

This clonotype was detected a few times. The chain is built from TRBV20-1 and TRBJ1-5; D remains ambiguous. CDR3 length: 12 amino acids. Per germline, CDR1 DFQATT and CDR2 SNEGSKA (reference sequence). V lost 3 bases, J lost 4 bases, and 7 bases lay in between. In nucleotides, the CDR3 is TGCAGTGCTAGCCGAAAAAATCAGCCCCAGCATTTT. It specifies CSASRKNQPQHF.

This clonotype was picked up many times. The J gene is TRBJ1-5, the V gene TRBV6-5, with D possibly matching TRBD1 (5 bases). The length of the CDR3 is 15 residues. Deletions cut 4 bases from V and 1 base from J, with 11 bases between. Germline V gene sequence: CDR1 MNHEY, CDR2 SVGAGI. CDR3 loop: CASSSGGHSNQPQHF. CDR3 sequence (DNA): TGTGCCAGCAGTTCCGGTGGACACAGCAATCAGCCCCAGCATTTT.

V is TRBV7-2 and J is TRBJ2-5; 8 bases map to TRBD1. CDR3 length: 15 residues. V gave up 5 bases and J gave up 5 bases; unmatched junction bases: 10. Looked up from germline, CDR1 is SGHTA and CDR2 is FQGNSA. The CDR3 is CASSPSGGAGETQYF. The CDR3 bases are TGTGCCAGCAGCCCCTCAGGGGGCGCCGGGGAGACCCAGTACTTC. Looking up the rest from reference TRBV7-2 and TRBJ2-5 gives the full variable domain: GAGVSQSPSNKVTEKGKDVELRCDPISGHTALYWYRQSLGQGLEFLIYFQGNSAPDKSGLPSDRFSAERTGGSVSTLTIQRTQQEDSAVYLCASSPSGGAGETQYFGPGTRLLVL.

This clonotype was recorded a few times. V gene TRBV28 combines with J gene TRBJ1-6; D remains ambiguous. The CDR3 contains 13 residues. With 5 bases removed from V and 11 bases from J, the gap between germline ends came to 13 bases. Germline values: CDR1 MDHEN, CDR2 SYDVKM. CDR3 nucleotide sequence: TGTGCCAGCAGTCCCCCTTCGGGGACACCCCTCCACTTT. Translating gives CASSPPSGTPLHF.

V is TRBV29-1 and J is TRBJ2-3; 7 bases map to TRBD2. The germline CDR1 and CDR2 sequences are SQVTM and ANQGSEA. The CDR3 is 13 residues long. The V segment lost 2 bases and the J segment 6 bases; nucleotides outside the gene matches: 5. The CDR3 DNA sequence: TGCAGCGTTGAACGGCGGGAGATGGATACGCAGTATTTT. Translated, it gives CSVERREMDTQYF.

This clonotype was counted many times. The gene calls are TRBV7-9 and TRBJ1-2, with 7 bases identical to TRBD1. V shed 6 bases and J 4 bases; nucleotides not matched to a gene: 11. From germline, CDR1 is SEHNR and CDR2 FQNEAQ (reference sequence). The CDR3 length is 15 residues. DNA of the CDR3: TGTGCCAGCAGACCTGCGACAGGGAGGGCCTATGGCTACACCTTC. It is translated as CASRPATGRAYGYTF. The variable domain in full, with the rest retrieved from reference TRBV7-9 and TRBJ1-2, is DTGVSQNPRHKITKRGQNVTFRCDPISEHNRLYWYRQTLGQGPEFLTYFQNEAQLEKSRLLSDRFSAERPKGSFSTLEIQRTEQGDSAMYLCASRPATGRAYGYTFGSGTRLTVV.

In this sample, this clonotype turned up a few times. The genes are TRBV20-1 and TRBJ2-1, with D possibly being TRBD2 (6 bases). The germline V gene has CDR1 DFQATT and CDR2 SNEGSKA (reference sequence). CDR3 length: 15 amino acids. Trimming took 1 base from V and 6 from J, leaving 16 bases between them. The CDR3 DNA follows: TGCAGTGCTAGAGCTGTCGGGGGTGCTCTCAATGAGCAGTTCTTC. Translated, it gives CSARAVGGALNEQFF.

This clonotype came up a few times. V gene TRBV20-1 combines with J gene TRBJ1-2; 8 nucleotides agree with TRBD1. The CDR3 covers 12 residues. V dropped 3 bases and J dropped 8; count of bases not matched to a gene: 5. CDR1 DFQATT and CDR2 SNEGSKA come from the germline V gene (reference sequence). CDR3 loop: CSASQGAEGYTF. The CDR3 nucleotides are TGCAGTGCTAGCCAGGGGGCAGAAGGCTACACCTTC.

As to this clonotype: A much larger clonotype is one base distant, so this may be a read error. The J gene is TRBJ2-2, the V gene TRBV7-2, with no clear D. V shed 4 bases and J shed 3 bases, with 3 bases lying between them. The CDR3 contains 12 residues. CDR1 and CDR2 from the germline V gene are SGHTA and FQGNSA. The CDR3 spells CASSYDTGELFF. The CDR3 DNA sequence: TGTGCCAGCAGCTACGACACCGGGGAGCTGTTTTTT.

This clonotype has more than one count but fewer than ten. V gene TRBV6-2 or TRBV6-3 combines with J gene TRBJ2-1; tentatively, D is TRBD2 (5 bases). The CDR3 spans 16 residues. Germline loops: CDR1 MNHEY, CDR2 SVGEGT. Trimming took 2 bases from V and 7 from J, leaving 18 bases between them. In DNA, the CDR3 is TGTGCCAGCAGTTACCGGCGGGTAGGCGGGCGGAATGAGCAGTTCTTC. This codes for CASSYRRVGGRNEQFF.

This clonotype was seen repeatedly, ten times or more. The J gene is TRBJ2-7, the V gene TRBV13, with 9 bases aligning to TRBD2. The CDR3 is 15 amino acids. Per germline, CDR1 PRHDT and CDR2 FYEKMQ (reference sequence). Unmatched junction bases numbered 8, after V lost 3 bases and J lost 5 bases. The CDR3 here is CASSFGGGRAHEQYF. CDR3 sequence (DNA): TGTGCCAGCAGCTTTGGGGGCGGGAGGGCCCACGAGCAGTACTTC.

This clonotype was seen ten or more times. V is TRBV27 and J is TRBJ2-7; D uncertain. Per the germline V gene, CDR1 is MNHEY and CDR2 is SMNVEV (reference sequence). The CDR3 sequence is 14 residues long. Deletions cut 5 bases from V and 1 base from J, with 12 bases between. CDR3 nucleotide sequence: TGTGCCAGCAGTCGGCTAGGAATTTCCTACGAGCAGTACTTC. As protein: CASSRLGISYEQYF.

This clonotype showed up just a few times. This chain links TRBV4-1 with TRBJ2-1, with TRBD2 matching over 11 bases. The J segment lost 2 bases and the V segment lost 7 bases, leaving 4 bases of the junction unmatched. CDR3 length: 15 amino acids. Germline V lookup: CDR1 MGHRA, CDR2 YSYEKL. Here the CDR3 reads CASNPGLAAYNEQFF. CDR3 nucleotides: TGCGCCAGCAACCCGGGACTAGCGGCCTACAATGAGCAGTTCTTC.

V is TRBV6-2 or TRBV6-3 and J is TRBJ2-7, with 9 bases aligning to TRBD1. V shed 7 bases, J shed 3 bases, and the junction held 10 bases outside the gene matches. The CDR3 length is 15 residues. Germline V gene data show CDR1 as MNHEY and CDR2 as SVGEGT. The CDR3 reads CASTPSGTGFYEQYF. CDR3 DNA: TGTGCCAGCACCCCGTCCGGGACAGGGTTCTACGAGCAGTACTTC.

In its sample, this clonotype was seen many times. The rearrangement uses TRBV28 and TRBJ2-1; tentative D call: TRBD2 (5 bases). This CDR3 spans 15 amino acids. Trimming took off 7 bases at V and 8 bases at J, with 21 bases between the two ends. The germline V gene encodes CDR1 MDHEN and CDR2 SYDVKM. The CDR3 region has the DNA TGTGCCAGCACTGGAACGGACTCCCCCAAGGATGAGCAGTTCTTC. Translation: CASTGTDSPKDEQFF.

Remarks on this clonotype: This could be a read error, since a much larger clone is one nucleotide away. V and J are TRBV6-2 or TRBV6-3 and TRBJ2-1; TRBD2 aligns across 7 bases. The tail of the sequence fits TRBJ2-7 better, so the J call may be wrong. The CDR3 is made up of 14 amino acids. Germline-derived CDR1 and CDR2 are MNHEY and SVGEGT. CDR3 residues: CASSRGSSYNEQYF. The CDR3 DNA reads as TGTGCCAGCAGCCGCGGGAGCTCCTACAATGAGCAGTACTTC.

The gene calls are TRBV5-1 and TRBJ1-1, with 9 bases fitting TRBD1. V lost 2 bases and J lost 3; bases outside the gene matches: 8. From germline, CDR1 is SGHRS and CDR2 YFSETQ. The CDR3 runs to 16 residues. The CDR3 DNA reads TGCGCCAGCAGCTTAACAGGGGGCAAGTGGGACACTGAAGCTTTCTTT. Its translation: CASSLTGGKWDTEAFF.

This clonotype was picked up a small number of times. This sequence joins TRBV23-1 and TRBJ1-5; no clear D. TRBV23-1 is noted as an ORF with a role that remains uncertain. The CDR3 extends over 16 amino acids. The ends were cut back, 4 bases at V and 8 bases at J, with 21 bases in the middle. The CDR3 here is CASSPPPRAVMKPQHF. The CDR3 coding sequence is TGCGCCAGCAGTCCCCCCCCAAGGGCCGTAATGAAGCCCCAGCATTTT.

V and J are TRBV2 and TRBJ2-7; no reliable D call. V lost 2 bases, J lost 0 bases, and 8 bases lay in between. The CDR3 consists of 14 residues. Germline CDR1 SNHLY, CDR2 FYNNEI. CDR3 nucleotides: TGTGCCAGCAGTGAACAAGATCGCTCCTACGAGCAGTACTTC. Translation gives CASSEQDRSYEQYF.

Only a few counts were recorded for this clonotype. The J gene is TRBJ1-2, the V gene TRBV18, with TRBD1 matching 8 bases. Trimming took 5 bases from V and 5 from J; bases not matched to a gene: 7. The CDR3 loop spans 14 amino acids. CDR1 is KGHSH and CDR2 is LQKENI in the germline V gene. As DNA, the CDR3 is TGTGCCAGCTCAAGACAGGGGAACAATTATGGCTACACCTTC. Protein: CASSRQGNNYGYTF.

This clonotype has a handful of counts. CDR3 coding DNA: TGTGCCAGCTCACCAGGGGCGTCTGAAGCTTTCTTT. Translated: CASSPGASEAFF. The chain uses TRBV18 and TRBJ1-1; D is perhaps TRBD1 (5 bases). This CDR3 region has 12 residues. V lost 2 bases and J 6 bases, leaving 7 bases between the germline ends. From germline, CDR1 is KGHSH and CDR2 LQKENI. Together with reference TRBV18 and TRBJ1-1, the CDR3 gives the full variable domain: NAGVMQNPRHLVRRRGQEARLRCSPMKGHSHVYWYRQLPEEGLKFMVYLQKENIIDESGMPKERFSAEFPKEGPSILRIQQVVRGDSAAYFCASSPGASEAFFGQGTRLTVV.